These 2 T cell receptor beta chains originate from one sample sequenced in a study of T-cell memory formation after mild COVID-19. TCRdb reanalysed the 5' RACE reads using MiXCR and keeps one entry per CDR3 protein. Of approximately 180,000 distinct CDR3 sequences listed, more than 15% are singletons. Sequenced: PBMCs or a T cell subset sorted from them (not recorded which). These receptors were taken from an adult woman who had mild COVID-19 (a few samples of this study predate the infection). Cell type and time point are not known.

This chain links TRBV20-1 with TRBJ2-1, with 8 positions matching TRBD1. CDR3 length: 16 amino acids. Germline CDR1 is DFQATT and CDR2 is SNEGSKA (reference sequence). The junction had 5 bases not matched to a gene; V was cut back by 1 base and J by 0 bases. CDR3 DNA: TGCAGTGCTAGAGCCCGACAGGGGATCTCCTACAATGAGCAGTTCTTC. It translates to CSARARQGISYNEQFF.

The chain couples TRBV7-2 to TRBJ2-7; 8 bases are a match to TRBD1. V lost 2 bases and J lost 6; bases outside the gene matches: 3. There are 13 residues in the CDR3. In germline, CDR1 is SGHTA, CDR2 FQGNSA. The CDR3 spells CASSLQGAVEQYF. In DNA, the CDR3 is TGTGCCAGCAGCTTACAGGGGGCGGTCGAGCAGTACTTC.